These 7 T cell receptor beta chains came from one sample sequenced in a study of identical twins. TCRdb re-called the 5' RACE reads through MiXCR, storing one row per CDR3 protein. The sample shows some 1,700,000 distinct CDR3 sequences, around 29% of them seen only once. Source material: cord blood. The receptors were sampled from a newborn girl in good health.

This clonotype was seen repeatedly, ten times or more. The rearrangement links TRBV25-1 to TRBJ1-5, with TRBD1 matching over 11 bases. The J segment lost 7 bases and the V segment lost 2 bases, leaving 1 base of the junction unmatched. Germline CDR1 MGHDK, CDR2 SYGVNS. The CDR3 spans 14 residues. The CDR3 coding sequence is TGTGCCAGCAGTGAAGGACAGGGGGCCCAGCCCCAGCATTTT. This gives the protein CASSEGQGAQPQHF. Supplemented by reference TRBV25-1 and TRBJ1-5, the full variable domain reads EADIYQTPRYLVIGTGKKITLECSQTMGHDKMYWYQQDPGMELHLIHYSYGVNSTEKGDLSSESTVSRIRTEHFPLTLESARPSHTSQYLCASSEGQGAQPQHFGDGTRLSIL.

This clonotype was seen more than once but under ten times. The chain recombines TRBV6-1 with TRBJ2-3, with 10 bases fitting TRBD1. Per germline, CDR1 MNHNS and CDR2 SASEGT. Unmatched junction bases numbered 16, after V lost 5 bases and J lost 2 bases. The CDR3 is 19 amino acids. CDR3 DNA sequence: TGTGCCAGCAGTACGCCAACAGATCCGGGACAGGGGAACACAGATACGCAGTATTTT. It translates to CASSTPTDPGQGNTDTQYF.

This clonotype was picked up a small number of times. The V gene is TRBV5-6, the J gene TRBJ2-3, with D perhaps matching TRBD1 or TRBD2 (6 bases each). The CDR3 contains 15 residues. Germline V gene sequence: CDR1 SGHDT, CDR2 YYEEEE. V shed 1 base and J shed 6 bases, with 15 bases lying between them. In DNA form, the CDR3 reads TGTGCCAGCAGCTTGTGGGGGGCCGGCGGTGATACGCAGTATTTT. Its protein is CASSLWGAGGDTQYF.

The chain employs TRBV30 and TRBJ2-7; no reliable D call. This CDR3 has 14 amino acids. Germline V gives CDR1 GTSNPN, CDR2 SVGIG (reference sequence). Deletions cut 1 base from V and 3 bases from J, with 13 bases between. The CDR3 here is CAWSGVGLNYEQYF. DNA for the CDR3: TGTGCCTGGAGTGGGGTAGGGCTAAACTACGAGCAGTACTTC.

In the case of this clonotype: An end of the junction does not agree with germline; a read error may underlie this. J is TRBJ2-7 and V is TRBV2; unclear D gene. The CDR3 covers 11 residues. CDR1 SNHLY and CDR2 FYNNEI come from the germline V gene. This chain's CDR3 is CAGSKSYEQYF. The CDR3 nucleotides read TGTGCCGGCAGTAAGTCATACGAGCAGTACTTC.

V is TRBV27 and J is TRBJ1-5; 8 positions match TRBD1. Germline CDR1 is MNHEY and CDR2 is SMNVEV (reference sequence). V gave up 5 bases and J gave up 5 bases; unmatched junction bases: 11. CDR3 size: 16 residues. In DNA form, the CDR3 reads TGTGCCAGCAGTCCCATAGGACAGGGACCCTATCAGCCCCAGCATTTT. Its translation: CASSPIGQGPYQPQHF.

The chain uses TRBV3-1 and TRBJ2-7; D is unresolved. The germline gives CDR1 LGHDT, CDR2 YNNKEL (reference sequence). With 3 bases removed from V and 7 bases from J, the gap between germline ends came to 16 bases. This CDR3 has 14 residues. DNA of the CDR3: TGTGCCAGCAGCCAGGATCTGAAGTCCAATGAGCAGTACTTC. Protein product: CASSQDLKSNEQYF.